The 2 T cell receptor beta chains listed next were all sequenced from one sample in a study of early T cells in non-severe SARS-CoV-2 infection. Each CDR3 protein gets one entry after TCRdb re-called the 5' RACE reads with MiXCR. The sample contains tens of thousands of distinct CDR3 sequences, about 14% of which appear only once. This material consisted of whole blood, taken at baseline. These TCRs come from an adult who was a healthcare worker with PCR-confirmed SARS-CoV-2 infection or an uninfected control (not recorded which).

This sequence joins TRBV15 and TRBJ2-2; D is possibly TRBD1 (6 bases). Trimming took 1 base from V and 4 from J, leaving 16 bases between them. The CDR3 loop spans 17 amino acids. Germline CDR1 LNHNV, CDR2 YYDKDF (reference sequence). The chain's CDR3 is CATSRAPGTHATGELFF. The DNA for the CDR3 is TGTGCCACCAGCAGAGCTCCCGGGACACATGCCACCGGGGAGCTGTTTTTT.

The CDR3 region is CASMRGLGYEQYF. CDR3 bases: TGTGCCAGCATGCGGGGGCTTGGCTACGAGCAGTACTTC. This chain uses TRBV13 with TRBJ2-7; possibly TRBD2 for D (7 bases). There are 13 residues in the CDR3. Germline V gene lookup returns CDR1 PRHDT and CDR2 FYEKMQ (reference sequence). The germline V and J ends were trimmed by 7 bases and 3 bases, with 13 bases remaining between them.